This is a list of T cell receptor beta chains from one sample in a study of regulatory and conventional T cells in RAG deficiency. Profiled with immunoSEQ multiplex PCR; TCRdb holds only in-frame clones, not every one. The top ten clones hold roughly 1.4% of a sample with around 7,700 clones, about 94% of them seen once. These data were also reused for a study on regulatory T cells.

The sequenced sample was CD127- CD25+ CD4+ Tregs sorted from blood. The receptors were gathered from a human donor in good health. Each CDR3 is given without its conserved first and last residue. Rows may omit the clone size; those that give it use once, few, many or a size class.

CDR3 | V | size | J | length
ASVAGDLKF | TRBV7-9 | - | TRBJ2-1 | 9
ASSATGKVVTEAF | TRBV25-1 | - | TRBJ1-1 | 13
ASSLGQGATNEKLF | TRBV7-9 | - | TRBJ1-4 | 14
ASSSFQGNGYT | TRBV5-1 | once | TRBJ1-2 | 11
AWSTQYGTNGGYSPLH | TRBV30 | once | TRBJ1-6 | 16
ASGTRGFYEQY | TRBV6-5 | once | TRBJ2-7 | 11
AWKRDRGYSPLH | TRBV30 | - | TRBJ1-6 | 12
ASTQGANTEAF | TRBV6-5 | - | TRBJ1-1 | 11
ASSADLTGGDNEQF | TRBV9 | - | TRBJ2-1 | 14
ASSSRTGMNTGELF | TRBV19 | - | TRBJ2-2 | 14
SVVGGGEKLF | TRBV29-1 | - | TRBJ1-4 | 10
ASSLRGSTVEQY | TRBV27 | - | TRBJ2-7 | 12
ASSLGRGGNTDTQY | TRBV5-4 | - | TRBJ2-3 | 14
ASRHQGAGGYT | TRBV7-2 | once | TRBJ1-2 | 11
ASSLAGADTQY | TRBV11-1 | - | TRBJ2-3 | 11
ASSRAGGAQAEAF | TRBV14 | - | TRBJ1-1 | 13
ASISRTVNTEAF | TRBV28 | - | TRBJ1-1 | 12
ASSLGPGANEQF | TRBV5-1 | - | TRBJ2-1 | 12
ASRTDSGSNNEQY | TRBV6-5 | - | TRBJ2-7 | 13
ACNRVGTGELF | TRBV6-5 | - | TRBJ2-2 | 11
ASSDWPDIYGYT | TRBV2 | - | TRBJ1-2 | 12
ASSVNPGGPSGNTIY | TRBV9 | - | TRBJ1-3 | 15
ASSAARAGNEQY | TRBV27 | - | TRBJ2-7 | 12
ASSIDLLAGDPGAYGYT | TRBV19 | - | TRBJ1-2 | 17
ASRDRGRETEAF | TRBV19 | - | TRBJ1-1 | 12
ASSATGTANYGYT | TRBV25-1 | once | TRBJ1-2 | 13
ASSGTLMEKLF | TRBV6-1 | - | TRBJ1-4 | 11
ASSGQGRSYEQY | TRBV6-6 | - | TRBJ2-7 | 12
ASSRQGGGNTIY | TRBV2 | few | TRBJ1-3 | 12
ASSRTGGNTGELF | TRBV5-4 | - | TRBJ2-2 | 13
ASSRTGSFPGELF | TRBV5-1 | - | TRBJ2-2 | 13
ASNVVQGADYGYT | TRBV5-5 | - | TRBJ1-2 | 13
SVTTGQQYNEQF | TRBV29-1 | - | TRBJ2-1 | 12
ASSPGLAYEQY | TRBV4-2 | - | TRBJ2-7 | 11
ASSLQFEQF | TRBV28 | - | TRBJ2-1 | 9
ASRQGADTQY | TRBV2 | - | TRBJ2-3 | 10
ASGLVFTESEQY | TRBV12-5 | - | TRBJ2-7 | 12
AWEEAPGTYNSPLH | TRBV30 | once | TRBJ1-6 | 14
ASSVALGQGDTIYGYT | TRBV9 | - | TRBJ1-2 | 16
ASRTGHAYAQPQH | TRBV5-8 | - | TRBJ1-5 | 13
ASSRGTSGIKETQY | TRBV18 | - | TRBJ2-5 | 14
ASSPTRTGRREQY | TRBV5-8 | - | TRBJ2-7 | 13
AIGAKRVNMTSGAPETQY | TRBV10-1 | - | TRBJ2-5 | 18
ASSSEKLGLIADTQY | TRBV9 | - | TRBJ2-3 | 15
ASLKQGMAF | TRBV27 | - | TRBJ1-1 | 9
ASSYFPSPGSEQY | TRBV6-6 | - | TRBJ2-7 | 13
ASSRTSGGVETQY | TRBV13 | - | TRBJ2-5 | 13
ASSLAGIRNSQETQY | TRBV5-1 | once | TRBJ2-5 | 15
ASSLGPNAYEQY | TRBV6-6 | few | TRBJ2-7 | 12
ARSLETSGLYNEQF | TRBV5-3 | - | TRBJ2-1 | 14
ATSRDKIAGQSYEQY | TRBV15 | - | TRBJ2-7 | 15
ASSQGQPTNSPLH | TRBV4-1 | - | TRBJ1-6 | 13
ASSHDRGGNTIY | TRBV5-4 | - | TRBJ1-3 | 12
ASSGQWGELF | TRBV7-2 | - | TRBJ2-2 | 10
ASSPQGDTEAF | TRBV5-1 | - | TRBJ1-1 | 11